This T cell receptor beta chain derives from a study of blood T cell repertoires in COVID-19. Study in general: Spain, Italy and the United States supplied samples that represented acute and convalescent COVID-19.

Trimming stripped 5 bases from V and 3 bases from J, with 11 bases between. Germline CDR1 and CDR2: LGHNA and YNFKEQ. The CDR3 has 14 residues. The authors' processing: Estimates of nucleated cell counts were drawn from the amplification of reference gene primers. Clones were read by immunoSEQ multiplex PCR, and TCRdb kept only the in-frame ones, dropping some. V, J and clone size reflect that table, while D and trimming were determined from the DNA. The sample holds about 74,000 clones; around 90% are singletons and the top ten take 1.4% to 1.5%. This TCR was sampled from a man between 45 and 60 years old with acute or convalescent COVID-19. Sequencing was done on a sample of peripheral blood. The chain links TRBV4-2 to TRBJ2-4; D gene unclear. The CDR3 spells CASSTMANKNIQYF. The CDR3 bases are TGTGCCAGCAGCACAATGGCAAACAAAAACATTCAGTACTTC.